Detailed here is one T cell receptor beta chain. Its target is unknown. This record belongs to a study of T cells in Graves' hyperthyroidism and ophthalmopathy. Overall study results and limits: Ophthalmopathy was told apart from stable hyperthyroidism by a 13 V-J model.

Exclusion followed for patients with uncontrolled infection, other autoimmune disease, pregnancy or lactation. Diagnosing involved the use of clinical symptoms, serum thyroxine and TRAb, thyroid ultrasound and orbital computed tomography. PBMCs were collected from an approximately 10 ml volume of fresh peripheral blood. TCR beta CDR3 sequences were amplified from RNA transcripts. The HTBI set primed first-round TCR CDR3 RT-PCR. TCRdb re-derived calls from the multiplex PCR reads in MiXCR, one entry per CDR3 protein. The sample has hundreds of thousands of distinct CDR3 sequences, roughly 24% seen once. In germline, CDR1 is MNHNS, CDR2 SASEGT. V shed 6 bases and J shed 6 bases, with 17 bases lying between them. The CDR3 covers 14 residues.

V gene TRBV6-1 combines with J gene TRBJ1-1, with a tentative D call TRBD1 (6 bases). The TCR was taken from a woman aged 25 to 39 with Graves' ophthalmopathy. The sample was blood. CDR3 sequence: CASRQEGVSAEAFF. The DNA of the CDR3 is TGTGCCAGCAGACAAGAGGGGGTCAGCGCTGAAGCTTTCTTT.